Described below is a single T cell receptor (beta chain) sequence and its context. This sample is part of a study of T cell changes during pregnancy in multiple sclerosis. Clones were sequenced by immunoSEQ multiplex PCR, and TCRdb holds only the in-frame ones, with some missing. The sample has about 21,000 clones, around 89% seen once. The CDR3 length is 13 residues. Germline V gives CDR1 MNHEY, CDR2 SMNVEV (reference sequence). V dropped 4 bases and J dropped 2 bases, with 8 bases sitting between them. The TCR originated in a female donor in good health, enrolled as a control in a pregnancy study. The sequences come from CD8+ T cells from peripheral blood mononuclear cells, collected in the second trimester of pregnancy. This sequence joins TRBV27 and TRBJ1-1, with D unresolved. For the CDR3, the DNA is TGTGCCAGCAGTTCCATGGCCAACACTGAAGCTTTCTTT. Amino acid sequence: CASSSMANTEAFF.